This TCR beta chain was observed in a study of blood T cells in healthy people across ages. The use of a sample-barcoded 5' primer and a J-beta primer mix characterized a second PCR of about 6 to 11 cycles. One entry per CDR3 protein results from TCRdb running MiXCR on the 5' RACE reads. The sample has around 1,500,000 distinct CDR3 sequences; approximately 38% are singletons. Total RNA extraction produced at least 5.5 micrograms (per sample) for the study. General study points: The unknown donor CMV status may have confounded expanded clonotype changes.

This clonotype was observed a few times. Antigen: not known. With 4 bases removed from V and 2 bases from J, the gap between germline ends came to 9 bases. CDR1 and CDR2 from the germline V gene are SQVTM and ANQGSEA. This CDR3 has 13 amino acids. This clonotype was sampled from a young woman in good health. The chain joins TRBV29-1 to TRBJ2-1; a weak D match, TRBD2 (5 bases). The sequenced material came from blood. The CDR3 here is CSVAGSPYNEQFF. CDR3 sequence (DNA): TGCAGCGTTGCGGGGTCCCCCTACAATGAGCAGTTCTTC.